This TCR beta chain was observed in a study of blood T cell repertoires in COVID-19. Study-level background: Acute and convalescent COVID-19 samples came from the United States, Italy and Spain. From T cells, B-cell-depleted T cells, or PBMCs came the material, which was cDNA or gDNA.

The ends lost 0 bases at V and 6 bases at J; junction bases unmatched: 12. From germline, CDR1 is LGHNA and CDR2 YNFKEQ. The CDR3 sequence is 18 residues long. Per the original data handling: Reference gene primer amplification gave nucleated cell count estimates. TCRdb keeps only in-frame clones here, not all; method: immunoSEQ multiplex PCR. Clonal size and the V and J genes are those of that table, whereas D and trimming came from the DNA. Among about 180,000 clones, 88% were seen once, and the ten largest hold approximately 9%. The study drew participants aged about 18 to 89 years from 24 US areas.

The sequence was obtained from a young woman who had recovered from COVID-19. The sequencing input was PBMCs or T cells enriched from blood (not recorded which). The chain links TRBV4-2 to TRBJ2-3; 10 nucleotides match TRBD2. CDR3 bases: TGTGCCAGCAGCCAAGAGGCTAGCGGGGGCTACGTCACGGATACGCAGTATTTT. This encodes CASSQEASGGYVTDTQYF.